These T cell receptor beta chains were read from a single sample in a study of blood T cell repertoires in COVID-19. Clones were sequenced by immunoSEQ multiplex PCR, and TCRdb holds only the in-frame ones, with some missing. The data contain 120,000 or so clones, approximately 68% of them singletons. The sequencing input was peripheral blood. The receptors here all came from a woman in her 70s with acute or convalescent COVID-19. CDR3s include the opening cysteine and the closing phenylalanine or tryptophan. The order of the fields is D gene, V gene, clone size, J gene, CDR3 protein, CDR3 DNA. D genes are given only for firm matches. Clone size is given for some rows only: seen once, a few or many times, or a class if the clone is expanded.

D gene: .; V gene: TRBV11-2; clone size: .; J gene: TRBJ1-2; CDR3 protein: CASSLSPMQGQAGGYTF; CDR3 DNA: TGTGCCAGCAGCTTAAGCCCCATGCAGGGGCAAGCTGGTGGCTACACCTTC
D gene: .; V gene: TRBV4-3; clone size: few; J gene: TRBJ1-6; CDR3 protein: CASSQDTTVYNSPLHF; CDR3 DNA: TGCGCCAGCAGCCAAGATACGACTGTCTATAATTCACCCCTCCACTTT
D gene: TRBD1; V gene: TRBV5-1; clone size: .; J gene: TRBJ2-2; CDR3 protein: CASSRDRDTGELFF; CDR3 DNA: TGCGCCAGCAGCAGGGACAGGGACACCGGGGAGCTGTTTTTT
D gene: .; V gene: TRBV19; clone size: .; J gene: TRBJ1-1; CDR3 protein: CASSITIGQFEGAFF; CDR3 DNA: TGTGCCAGTAGTATCACTATTGGACAATTTGAAGGAGCTTTCTTT
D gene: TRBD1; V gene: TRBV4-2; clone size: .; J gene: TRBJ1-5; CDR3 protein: CASSQEWIGQGALNQPQHF; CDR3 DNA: TGTGCCAGCAGCCAAGAGTGGATTGGACAGGGGGCCCTTAATCAGCCCCAGCATTTT
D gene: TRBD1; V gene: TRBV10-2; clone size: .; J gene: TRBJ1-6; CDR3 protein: CASRRQGDNSPLHF; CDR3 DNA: TGCGCCAGCCGGCGGCAGGGGGACAATTCACCCCTCCACTTT
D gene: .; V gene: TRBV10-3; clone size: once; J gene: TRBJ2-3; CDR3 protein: CAISASGALTDTQYF; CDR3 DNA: TGTGCCATCAGTGCGTCAGGGGCTCTGACAGATACGCAGTATTTT
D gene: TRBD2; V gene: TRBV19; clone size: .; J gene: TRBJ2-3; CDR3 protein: CASSPSSGGAGTQYF; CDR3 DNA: TGTGCCAGTAGTCCCTCTAGCGGGGGGGCCGGTACGCAGTATTTT
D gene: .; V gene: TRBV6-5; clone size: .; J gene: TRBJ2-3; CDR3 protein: CASSMLASGTDTQYF; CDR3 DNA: TGTGCCAGCAGTATGCTAGCGAGCGGCACAGATACGCAGTATTTT
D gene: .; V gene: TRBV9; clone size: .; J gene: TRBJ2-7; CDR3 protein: CASSVGLSIAYEQYF; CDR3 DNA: TGTGCCAGCAGCGTTGGTCTTAGTATCGCCTACGAGCAGTACTTC
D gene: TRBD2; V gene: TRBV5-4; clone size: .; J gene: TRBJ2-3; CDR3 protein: CASSLGPGLAGTDTQYF; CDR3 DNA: TGTGCCAGCAGCTTGGGCCCGGGACTAGCGGGCACAGATACGCAGTATTTT
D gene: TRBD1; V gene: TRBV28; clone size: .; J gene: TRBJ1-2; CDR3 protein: CASSPPDRGQNGYTF; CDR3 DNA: TGTGCCAGCAGTCCCCCGGACAGGGGCCAAAATGGCTACACCTTC
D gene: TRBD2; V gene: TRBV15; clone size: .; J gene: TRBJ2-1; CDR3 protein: CATSRERGTSGGKEFF; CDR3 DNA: TGTGCCACCAGCAGAGAGCGCGGGACTAGCGGGGGGAAGGAGTTCTTC
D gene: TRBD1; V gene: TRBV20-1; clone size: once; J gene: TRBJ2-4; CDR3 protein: CSARGQGPPHF; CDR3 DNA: TGCAGTGCTAGAGGACAGGGTCCTCCCCACTTC
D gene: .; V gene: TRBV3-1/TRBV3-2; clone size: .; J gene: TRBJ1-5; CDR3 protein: CASSQAVTLDQPQHF; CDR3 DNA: TGTGCCAGCAGCCAAGCAGTAACACTAGATCAGCCCCAGCATTTT
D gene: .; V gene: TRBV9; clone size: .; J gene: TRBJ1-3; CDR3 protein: CASNRQSGNTIYF; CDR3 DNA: TGTGCCAGCAACCGACAATCTGGAAACACCATATATTTT
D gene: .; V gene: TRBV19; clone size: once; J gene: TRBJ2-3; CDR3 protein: CASSIYPPRWGDDTDTQYF; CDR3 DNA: TGTGCCAGTAGTATATACCCACCTCGGTGGGGGGATGACACAGATACGCAGTATTTT
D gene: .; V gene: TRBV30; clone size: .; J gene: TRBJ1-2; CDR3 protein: CAWSRTVSSYGYTF; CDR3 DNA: TGTGCCTGGAGTCGGACAGTCAGCTCCTATGGCTACACCTTC
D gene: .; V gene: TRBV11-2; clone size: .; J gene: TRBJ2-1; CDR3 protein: CASSSLRGGNEQFF; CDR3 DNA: TGTGCCAGCAGCTCTTTAAGGGGGGGAAATGAGCAGTTCTTC
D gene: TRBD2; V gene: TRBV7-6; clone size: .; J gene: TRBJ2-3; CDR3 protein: CASSPMGGGRRTDTQYF; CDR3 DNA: TGTGCCAGCAGCCCTATGGGGGGCGGGAGGCGCACAGATACGCAGTATTTT